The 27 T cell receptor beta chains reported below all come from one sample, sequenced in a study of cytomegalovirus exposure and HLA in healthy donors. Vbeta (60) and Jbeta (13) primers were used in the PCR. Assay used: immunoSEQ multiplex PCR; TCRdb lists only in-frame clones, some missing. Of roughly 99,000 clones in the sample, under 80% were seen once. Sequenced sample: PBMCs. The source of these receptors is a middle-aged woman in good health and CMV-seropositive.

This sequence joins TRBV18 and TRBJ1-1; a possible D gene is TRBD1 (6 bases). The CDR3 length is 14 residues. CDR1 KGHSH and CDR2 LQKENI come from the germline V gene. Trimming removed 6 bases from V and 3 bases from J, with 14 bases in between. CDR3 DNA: TGTGCCAGCTCCATTCAACAGGGATACACTGAAGCTTTCTTT. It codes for CASSIQQGYTEAFF.

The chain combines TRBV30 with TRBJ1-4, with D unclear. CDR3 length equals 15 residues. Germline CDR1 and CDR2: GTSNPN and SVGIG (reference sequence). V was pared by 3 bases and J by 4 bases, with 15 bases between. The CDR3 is CAWSAVSGFNEKLFF. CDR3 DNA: TGTGCCTGGAGCGCCGTCTCGGGTTTTAATGAAAAACTGTTTTTT.

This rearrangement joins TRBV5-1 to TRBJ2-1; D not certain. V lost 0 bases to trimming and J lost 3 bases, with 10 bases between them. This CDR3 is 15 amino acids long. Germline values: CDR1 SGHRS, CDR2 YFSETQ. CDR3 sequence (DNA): TGCGCCAGCAGCTTGGGAACAGCTAACTACAATGAGCAGTTCTTC. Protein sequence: CASSLGTANYNEQFF.

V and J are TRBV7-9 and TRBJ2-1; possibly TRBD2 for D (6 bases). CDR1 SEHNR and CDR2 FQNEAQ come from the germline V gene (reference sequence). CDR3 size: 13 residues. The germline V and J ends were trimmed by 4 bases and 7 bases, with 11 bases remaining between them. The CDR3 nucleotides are TGTGCCAGCAGCTCGTCCGCGGGGAATGAGCAGTTCTTC. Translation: CASSSSAGNEQFF.

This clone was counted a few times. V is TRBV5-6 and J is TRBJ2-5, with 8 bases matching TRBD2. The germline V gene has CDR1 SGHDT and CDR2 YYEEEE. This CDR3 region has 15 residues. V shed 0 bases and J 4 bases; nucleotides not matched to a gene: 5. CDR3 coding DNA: TGTGCCAGCAGCTTGGACGGGGGGGCCGGAGAGACCCAGTACTTC. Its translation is CASSLDGGAGETQYF.

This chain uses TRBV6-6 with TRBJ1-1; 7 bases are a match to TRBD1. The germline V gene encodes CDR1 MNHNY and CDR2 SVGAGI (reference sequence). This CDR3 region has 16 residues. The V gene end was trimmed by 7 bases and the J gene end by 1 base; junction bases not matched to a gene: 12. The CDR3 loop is CASNPPKGAGNTEAFF. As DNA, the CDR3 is TGTGCCAGCAATCCCCCGAAGGGGGCAGGGAACACTGAAGCTTTCTTT.

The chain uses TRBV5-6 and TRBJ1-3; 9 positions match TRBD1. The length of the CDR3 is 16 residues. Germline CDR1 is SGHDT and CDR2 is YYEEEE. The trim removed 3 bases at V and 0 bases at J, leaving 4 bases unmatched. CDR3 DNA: TGTGCCAGCAGCTGGGGACAGGGATACTCTGGAAACACCATATATTTT. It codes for CASSWGQGYSGNTIYF.

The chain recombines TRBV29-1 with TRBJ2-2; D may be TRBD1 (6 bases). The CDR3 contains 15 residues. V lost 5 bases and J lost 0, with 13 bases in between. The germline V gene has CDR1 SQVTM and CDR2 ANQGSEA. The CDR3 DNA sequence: TGCAGCGTTCTATGGGGGACACCGAACACCGGGGAGCTGTTTTTT. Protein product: CSVLWGTPNTGELFF.

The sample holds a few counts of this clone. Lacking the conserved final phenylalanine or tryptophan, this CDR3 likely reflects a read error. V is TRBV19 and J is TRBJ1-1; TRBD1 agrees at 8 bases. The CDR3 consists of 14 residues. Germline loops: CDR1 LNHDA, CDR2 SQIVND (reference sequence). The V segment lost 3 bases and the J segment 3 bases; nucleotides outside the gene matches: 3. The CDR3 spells CASSIVDRDTEAFV. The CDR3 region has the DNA TGTGCCAGTAGTATCGTGGACAGGGACACTGAAGCTTTCGTT.

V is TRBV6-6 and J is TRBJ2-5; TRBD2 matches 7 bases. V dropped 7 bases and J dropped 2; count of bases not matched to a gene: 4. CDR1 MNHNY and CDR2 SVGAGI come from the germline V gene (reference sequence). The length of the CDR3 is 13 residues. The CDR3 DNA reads TGTGCCAGCAAAACCGGGGGGCAAGAGACCCAGTACTTC. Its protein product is CASKTGGQETQYF.

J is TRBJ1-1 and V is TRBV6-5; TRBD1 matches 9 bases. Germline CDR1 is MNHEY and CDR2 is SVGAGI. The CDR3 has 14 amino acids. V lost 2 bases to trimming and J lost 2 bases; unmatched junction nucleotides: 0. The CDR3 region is CASSYTGGNTEAFF. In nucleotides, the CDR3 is TGTGCCAGCAGTTACACAGGGGGCAACACTGAAGCTTTCTTT.

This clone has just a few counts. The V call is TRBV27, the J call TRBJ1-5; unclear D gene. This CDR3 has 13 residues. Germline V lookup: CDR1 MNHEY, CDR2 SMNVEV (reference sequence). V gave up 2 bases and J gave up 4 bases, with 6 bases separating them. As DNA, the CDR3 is TGTGCCAGCAGTTTAACAAGAAATCAGCCCCAGCATTTT. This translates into CASSLTRNQPQHF.

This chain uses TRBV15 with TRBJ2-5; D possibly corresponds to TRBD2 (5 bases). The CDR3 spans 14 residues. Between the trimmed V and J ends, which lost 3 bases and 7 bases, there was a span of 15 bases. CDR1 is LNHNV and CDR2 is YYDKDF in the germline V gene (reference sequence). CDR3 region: CATSSTRMTLTQYF. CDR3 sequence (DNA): TGTGCCACCAGCAGCACTAGAATGACGTTGACCCAGTACTTC.

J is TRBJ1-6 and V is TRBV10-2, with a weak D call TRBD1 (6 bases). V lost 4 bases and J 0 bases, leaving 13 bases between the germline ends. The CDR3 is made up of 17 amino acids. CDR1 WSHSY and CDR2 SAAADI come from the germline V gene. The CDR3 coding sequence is TGCGCCAGCAGTGGGGGCCAGGGGAGCTCCTATAATTCACCCCTCCACTTT. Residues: CASSGGQGSSYNSPLHF.

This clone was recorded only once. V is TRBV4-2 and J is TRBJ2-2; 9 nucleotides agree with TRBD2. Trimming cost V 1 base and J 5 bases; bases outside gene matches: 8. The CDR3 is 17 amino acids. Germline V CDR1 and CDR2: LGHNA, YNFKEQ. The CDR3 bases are TGTGCCAGCAGCCAAGGGGCTAGCGGGACCCTAACCGGGGAGCTGTTTTTT. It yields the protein CASSQGASGTLTGELFF.

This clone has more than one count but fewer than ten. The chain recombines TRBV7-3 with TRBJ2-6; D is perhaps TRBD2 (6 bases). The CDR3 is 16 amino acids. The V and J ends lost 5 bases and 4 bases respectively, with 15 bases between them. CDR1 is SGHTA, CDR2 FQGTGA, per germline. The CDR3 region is CASSTYRGSGANVLTF. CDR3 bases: TGTGCCAGCAGCACCTACCGGGGGTCAGGGGCCAACGTCCTGACTTTC. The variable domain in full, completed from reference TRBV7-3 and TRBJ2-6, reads GAGVSQTPSNKVTEKGKYVELRCDPISGHTALYWYRQSLGQGPEFLIYFQGTGAADDSGLPNDRFFAVRPEGSVSTLKIQRTERGDSAVYLCASSTYRGSGANVLTFGAGSRLTVL.

DNA for the CDR3: TGTGCCAGCAGCTTGTCGACAGGGGGAAACACTGAAGCTTTCTTT. It yields the protein CASSLSTGGNTEAFF. This chain links TRBV11-3 with TRBJ1-1, with TRBD1 identical over 9 bases. V lost 3 bases and J lost 2; bases outside the gene matches: 4. Germline V gives CDR1 SGHNT, CDR2 YENEEA. The CDR3 spans 15 residues.

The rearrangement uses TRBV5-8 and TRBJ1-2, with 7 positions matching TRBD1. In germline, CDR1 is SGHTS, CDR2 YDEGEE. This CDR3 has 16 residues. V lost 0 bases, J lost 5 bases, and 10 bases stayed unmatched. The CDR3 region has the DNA TGTGCCAGCAGCTTGGCCGACAGGGTCTCCCTATATGGCTACACCTTC. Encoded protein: CASSLADRVSLYGYTF.

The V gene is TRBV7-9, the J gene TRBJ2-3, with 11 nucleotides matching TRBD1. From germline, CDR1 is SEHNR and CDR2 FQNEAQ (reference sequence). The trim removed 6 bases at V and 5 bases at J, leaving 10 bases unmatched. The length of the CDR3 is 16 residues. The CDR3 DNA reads TGTGCCAGCAGACCCCGCCGGGACAGGGGGGTAGATACGCAGTATTTT. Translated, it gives CASRPRRDRGVDTQYF.

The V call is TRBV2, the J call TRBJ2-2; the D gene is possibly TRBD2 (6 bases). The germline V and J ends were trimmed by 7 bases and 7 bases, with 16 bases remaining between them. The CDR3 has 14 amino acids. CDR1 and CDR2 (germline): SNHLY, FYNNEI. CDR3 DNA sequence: TGTGCCAGCAACTGGGCAGGGAGGAACGGGGAGCTGTTTTTT. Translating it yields CASNWAGRNGELFF.

The CDR3 bases are TGTGCCAGCAGTTACGACAGGTTTGGAAACACCATATATTTT. Translated: CASSYDRFGNTIYF. The rearrangement uses TRBV6-5 and TRBJ1-3, with a tentative D call TRBD1 (6 bases). Germline CDR1 MNHEY, CDR2 SVGAGI. V was shortened by 2 bases and J by 3 bases, with 8 bases between the two germline ends. This CDR3 region has 14 residues.

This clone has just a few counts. The CDR3 nucleotides read TGTGCCAGCAGCTTAGATGCCGGGAACAGAGCATACGAGCAGTACTTC. Encoded protein: CASSLDAGNRAYEQYF. The genes are TRBV7-8 and TRBJ2-7; perhaps TRBD2 as D (5 bases). Germline CDR1 reads SGHVS; CDR2 reads FQNEAQ. V was trimmed by 1 base and J by 4 bases, leaving 17 bases between them. The CDR3 spans 16 residues.

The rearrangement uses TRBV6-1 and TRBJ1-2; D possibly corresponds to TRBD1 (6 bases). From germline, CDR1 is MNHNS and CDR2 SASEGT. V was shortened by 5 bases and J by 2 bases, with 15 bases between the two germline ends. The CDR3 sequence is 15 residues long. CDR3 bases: TGTGCCAGCAGTTTTCGTCAGGGGCCAAACTATGGCTACACCTTC. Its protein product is CASSFRQGPNYGYTF.

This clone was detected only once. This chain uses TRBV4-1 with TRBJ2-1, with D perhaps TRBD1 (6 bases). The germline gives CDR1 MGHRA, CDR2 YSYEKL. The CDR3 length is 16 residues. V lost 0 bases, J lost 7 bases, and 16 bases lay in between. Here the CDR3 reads CASSQDTGSRVNEQFF. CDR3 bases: TGCGCCAGCAGCCAAGACACAGGGAGCCGGGTAAATGAGCAGTTCTTC.

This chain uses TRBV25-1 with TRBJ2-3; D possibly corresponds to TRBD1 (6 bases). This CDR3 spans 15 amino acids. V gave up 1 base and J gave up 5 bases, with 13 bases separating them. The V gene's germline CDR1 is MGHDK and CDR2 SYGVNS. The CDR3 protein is CASSESVAGEDTQYF. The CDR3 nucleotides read TGTGCCAGCAGTGAATCCGTGGCAGGGGAAGATACGCAGTATTTT.

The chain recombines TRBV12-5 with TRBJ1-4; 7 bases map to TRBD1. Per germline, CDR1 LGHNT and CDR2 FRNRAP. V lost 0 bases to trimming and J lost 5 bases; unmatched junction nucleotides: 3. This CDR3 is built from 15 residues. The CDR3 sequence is CASGLVGGANEKLFF. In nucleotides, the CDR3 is TGTGCTAGTGGTTTGGTAGGGGGCGCAAATGAAAAACTGTTTTTT.

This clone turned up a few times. Here the CDR3 reads CASSLRQGKNTEAFF. The CDR3 nucleotides read TGCGCCAGCAGCCTAAGACAGGGCAAGAACACTGAAGCTTTCTTT. The gene calls are TRBV5-1 and TRBJ1-1; 7 bases agree with TRBD1. CDR3 size: 15 residues. V trimming: 4 bases; J trimming: 1 base; junction bases outside the gene matches: 7. Germline values: CDR1 SGHRS, CDR2 YFSETQ.